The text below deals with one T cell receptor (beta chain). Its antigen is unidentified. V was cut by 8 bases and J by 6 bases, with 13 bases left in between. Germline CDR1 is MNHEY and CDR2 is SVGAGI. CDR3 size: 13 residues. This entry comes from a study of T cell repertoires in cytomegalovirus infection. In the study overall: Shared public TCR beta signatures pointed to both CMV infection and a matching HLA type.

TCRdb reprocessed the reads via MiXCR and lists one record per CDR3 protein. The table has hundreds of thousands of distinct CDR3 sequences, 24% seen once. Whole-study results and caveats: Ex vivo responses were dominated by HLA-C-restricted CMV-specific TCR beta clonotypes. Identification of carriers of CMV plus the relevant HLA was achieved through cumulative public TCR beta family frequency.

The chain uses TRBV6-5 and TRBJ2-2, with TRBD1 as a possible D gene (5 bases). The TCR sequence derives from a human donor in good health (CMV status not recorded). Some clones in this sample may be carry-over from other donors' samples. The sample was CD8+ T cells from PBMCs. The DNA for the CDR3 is TGTGCCAGCCGCCCTAAGGGGTCCGGGGAGCTGTTTTTT. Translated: CASRPKGSGELFF.